This T cell receptor beta chain was observed in a study of blood T cell repertoires in COVID-19. TCRdb's table, derived via immunoSEQ multiplex PCR, lists solely in-frame clones and lacks some. The sample records roughly 140,000 clones, 86% being singletons. In germline, CDR1 is SGDLS, CDR2 YYNGEE. The V segment lost 2 bases and the J segment 2 bases; nucleotides outside the gene matches: 4. The length of the CDR3 is 16 residues. The sequenced material came from peripheral blood. The clonotype originates from a man between 65 and 79 years old with acute or convalescent COVID-19. The genes are TRBV9 and TRBJ2-3, with TRBD2 identical over 11 bases. The CDR3 nucleotides are TGTGCCAGCAGCGTCTCGACTAGCGGGACCACAGATACGCAGTATTTT. Its protein product is CASSVSTSGTTDTQYF.